These 5 T cell receptor beta chains were sequenced from one sample in a study of post-analysis software for immune sequencing data. Unique molecular identifiers were carried by the TCR beta cDNA libraries. A single record per CDR3 protein comes from TCRdb applying MiXCR to the PCR reads. This table holds about 380,000 distinct CDR3 sequences, about a third found once. These receptors lack a known antigen. Study-wide results and caveats: Patients carried roughly 5 TRBV segments more frequently than controls did, and TRBV5-6, TRBV5-1 and TRBV20-1 were among them.

The specimen was blood. Receptors originate from a girl aged 10 to 17 with multiple sclerosis.

In this sample, this clonotype turned up a few times. The rearrangement joins TRBV7-9 to TRBJ2-1; D might be TRBD1 (6 bases). There are 15 residues in the CDR3. Trimming took 3 bases from V and 2 from J, leaving 11 bases between them. CDR1 and CDR2 (germline): SEHNR, FQNEAQ (reference sequence). The CDR3 sequence: CASSFGQGPYNEQFF. Written as DNA, the CDR3 is TGTGCCAGCAGCTTTGGTCAGGGGCCCTACAATGAGCAGTTCTTC.

In this sample, this clonotype turned up a few times. The chain carries TRBV29-1 and TRBJ2-1; 9 bases align to TRBD2. The CDR3 totals 12 residues. The junction had 4 bases not matched to a gene; V was cut back by 8 bases and J by 5 bases. Germline V gene sequence: CDR1 SQVTM, CDR2 ANQGSEA. The CDR3 protein is CSSKRGDNEQFF. CDR3 in DNA: TGCAGCTCCAAGCGGGGGGACAATGAGCAGTTCTTC.

The chain employs TRBV4-1 and TRBJ2-6; D call uncertain. Trimming stripped 4 bases from V and 0 bases from J, with 13 bases between. CDR1 is MGHRA, CDR2 YSYEKL, per germline. This CDR3 is 17 amino acids long. CDR3 sequence (DNA): TGCGCCAGCAGCCCCCTTTATGTAAACTCTGGGGCCAACGTCCTGACTTTC. Protein product: CASSPLYVNSGANVLTF.

This clonotype was found a few times. This chain joins TRBV9 and TRBJ1-5, with D possibly TRBD1 on 5 matching bases. Germline CDR1 is SGDLS and CDR2 is YYNGEE. This CDR3 is 15 amino acids long. The V end was cut by 3 bases, the J end by 9 bases, with 19 bases between. This CDR3 is CASSAQPLGHWPQHF. In nucleotides, the CDR3 is TGTGCCAGCAGCGCCCAGCCCCTGGGGCACTGGCCCCAGCATTTT.

This clonotype turned up a few times. This chain uses TRBV15 with TRBJ2-1; D is possibly TRBD1 (7 bases). The CDR3 is made up of 13 amino acids. The germline V gene encodes CDR1 LNHNV and CDR2 YYDKDF (reference sequence). Trimming removed 8 bases from V and 9 bases from J, with 17 bases in between. DNA for the CDR3: TGTGCCACCTCTCTAGGAGGGGGCGTTGAGCAGTTCTTC. Translated, it gives CATSLGGGVEQFF.